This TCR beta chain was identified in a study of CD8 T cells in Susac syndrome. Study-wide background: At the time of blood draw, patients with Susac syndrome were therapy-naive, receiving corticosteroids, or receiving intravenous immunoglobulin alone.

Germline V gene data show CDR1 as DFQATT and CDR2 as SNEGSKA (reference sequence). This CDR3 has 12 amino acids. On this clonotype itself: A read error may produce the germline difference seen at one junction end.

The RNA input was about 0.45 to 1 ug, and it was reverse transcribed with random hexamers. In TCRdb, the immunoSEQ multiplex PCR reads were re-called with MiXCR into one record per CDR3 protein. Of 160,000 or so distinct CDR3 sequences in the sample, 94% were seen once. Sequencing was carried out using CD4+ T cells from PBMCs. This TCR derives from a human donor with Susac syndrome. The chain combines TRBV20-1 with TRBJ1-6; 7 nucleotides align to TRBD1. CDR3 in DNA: TGCAGTGCTCGAGACAGGGAGTCACCCCTCCACTTT. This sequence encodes CSARDRESPLHF.